A selection of T cell receptor beta chains follows, all from one sample in a study of spatial heterogeneity in lung cancer. TCRdb used MiXCR to reprocess the 5' RACE reads, holding one entry per CDR3 protein. The table shows about 3,100 distinct CDR3 sequences, with around a fifth occurring only once. The material sequenced was PBMCs, taken at follow-up. The receptors were gathered from a male donor with early-stage non-small cell lung cancer. Both conserved end residues are part of each CDR3. The D gene is left open where the match is weak. The size entry is marked missing in some rows and otherwise reads once, few, many or a size class.

>TRBV27|TRBJ2-1|NA|few
TGTGCCAGCAGTGTACTTTCCCCGTCCTACAATGAGCAGTTCTTC
CASSVLSPSYNEQFF
>TRBV18|TRBJ1-5|TRBD1|medium-sized
TGTGCCAGCTCACGTGGGACAGGGGGCGATCAGCCCCAGCATTTT
CASSRGTGGDQPQHF
>TRBV12-3/TRBV12-4|TRBJ2-1|NA|many
TGTGCCAGCAGTTCTCCTCCCCGAAACAATGAGCAGTTCTTC
CASSSPPRNNEQFF
>TRBV7-2|TRBJ1-1|NA|medium-sized
TGTGCCAGCAGACCTACAGGGATGAACACTGAAGCTTTCTTT
CASRPTGMNTEAFF
>TRBV7-2|TRBJ2-3|TRBD1|NA
TGTGCCAGCGGTGGGACAGGGGGTAAAGATACGCAGTATTTT
CASGGTGGKDTQYF
>TRBV5-1|TRBJ1-5|NA|NA
TGCGCCAGCAGCCAAGAGCCGGGTTTGGGGCCCCAGCATTTT
CASSQEPGLGPQHF
>TRBV7-9|TRBJ2-7|NA|many
TGTGCCAGCAGCGGTTACAGGGTCGGGGGCTCCTACGAGCAGTACTTC
CASSGYRVGGSYEQYF
>TRBV29-1|TRBJ2-5|NA|large
TGCAGCGTTGAAACGTCTAGCGTCGGAGAGACCCAGTACTTC
CSVETSSVGETQYF
>TRBV7-8|TRBJ2-1|NA|NA
TGTGCCAGCAGCTTAGAGGTGCCGGCCTCCTACAATGAGCAGTTCTTC
CASSLEVPASYNEQFF
>TRBV9|TRBJ1-1|TRBD1|once
TGTGCCAGCACCGCTACAGGACAGGGGGGGAACACTGAAGCTTTCTTT
CASTATGQGGNTEAFF
>TRBV27|TRBJ1-5|TRBD1|many
TGTGCCAGCAGGGCGGAAGACAGGGCCAATCAGCCCCAGCATTTT
CASRAEDRANQPQHF
>TRBV7-2|TRBJ2-5|NA|medium-sized
TGTGCCAGCAGCTTCCTCCAAGAGACCCAGTACTTC
CASSFLQETQYF
>TRBV29-1|TRBJ2-3|NA|NA
TGCAGCGTTGAAAGGGAAACAGATACGCAGTATTTT
CSVERETDTQYF
>TRBV5-7|TRBJ2-1|TRBD2|medium-sized
TGTGCCAGCAGCTACCTGACTAGCGGGGGGGAGAGGAGCTCCTACAATGAGCAGTTCTTC
CASSYLTSGGERSSYNEQFF
>TRBV7-8|TRBJ1-1|NA|NA
TGTGCCAGCAGCTTAGAACAGGGCGGGGGTGAAGCTTTCTTT
CASSLEQGGGEAFF
>TRBV7-8|TRBJ2-7|NA|NA
TGTGCCAGCAGCGGCGGCCGCTTCTACGAGCAGTACTTC
CASSGGRFYEQYF
>TRBV7-6|TRBJ2-1|TRBD2|medium-sized
TGTGCCAGCGCCGTCCTAGCGGGAAATAGGAATGAGCAGTTCTTC
CASAVLAGNRNEQFF
>TRBV5-1|TRBJ2-7|NA|many
TGCGCCAGCAGCTTGCGTACGCCGGGAAATGAGCAGTACTTC
CASSLRTPGNEQYF
>TRBV20-1|TRBJ2-1|NA|NA
TGCAGTGCTGGGGACCAGCCCGGGGAGCAGTTCTTC
CSAGDQPGEQFF
>TRBV12-3/TRBV12-4|TRBJ1-1|NA|medium-sized
TGTGCCAGCAGTTTAATTTTGAGGGGCTTGAACACTGAAGCTTTCTTT
CASSLILRGLNTEAFF
>TRBV20-1|TRBJ2-7|TRBD1|NA
TGCAGTGCTAGATCTCCACAGGGGGCCAAGGTCGAGCAGTACTTC
CSARSPQGAKVEQYF
>TRBV4-1|TRBJ2-7|TRBD2|many
TGCGCCAGCAGCCGAGGACTAGCGAGCTCCTACGAGCAGTACTTC
CASSRGLASSYEQYF
>TRBV24-1|TRBJ2-6|NA|many
TGTGCCACCAGTGATTCCGCTCCCGGGGCCAACGTCCTGACTTTC
CATSDSAPGANVLTF
>TRBV7-2|TRBJ2-1|TRBD2|many
TGTGCCAGCAGGCCGGGGGGAGCGGGGATTTACAATGAGCAGTTCTTC
CASRPGGAGIYNEQFF
>TRBV5-1|TRBJ2-3|TRBD2|medium-sized
TGCGCCAGCAGCCCACCCGTAGCGGGGCGCACAGATACGCAGTATTTT
CASSPPVAGRTDTQYF
>TRBV12-3/TRBV12-4|TRBJ1-1|NA|medium-sized
TGTGCCAGCAGTTTGTTCGCGAACACTGAAGCTTTCTTT
CASSLFANTEAFF
>TRBV18|TRBJ2-7|NA|medium-sized
TGTGCCAGCTCTACAGGGAACGAGCAGTACTTC
CASSTGNEQYF
>TRBV7-8|TRBJ1-6|NA|medium-sized
TGTGCCAGCAGCTTAGCGGCAGTTAATAATTCACCCCTCCACTTT
CASSLAAVNNSPLHF
>TRBV15|TRBJ2-3|NA|NA
TGTGCCACCGCGTTTCCTCCGTCTAGCACAGATACGCAGTATTTT
CATAFPPSSTDTQYF
>TRBV19|TRBJ2-1|TRBD2|many
TGTGCCAGTAGTATGAAAGCGGGAGCATACAATGAGCAGTTCTTC
CASSMKAGAYNEQFF